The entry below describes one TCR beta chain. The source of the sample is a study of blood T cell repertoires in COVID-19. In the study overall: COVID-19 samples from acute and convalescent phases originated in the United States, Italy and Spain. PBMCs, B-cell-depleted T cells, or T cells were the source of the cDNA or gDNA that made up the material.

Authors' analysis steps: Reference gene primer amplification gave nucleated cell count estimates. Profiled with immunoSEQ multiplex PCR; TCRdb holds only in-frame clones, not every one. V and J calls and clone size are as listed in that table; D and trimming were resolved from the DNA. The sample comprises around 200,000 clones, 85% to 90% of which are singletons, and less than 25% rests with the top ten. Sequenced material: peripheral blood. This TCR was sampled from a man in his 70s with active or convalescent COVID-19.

The CDR3 is CASSPQRPGQGTYEQYF. The DNA for the CDR3 is TGTGCCAGCTCACCGCAGAGACCGGGACAGGGAACCTACGAGCAGTACTTC. The rearrangement uses TRBV18 and TRBJ2-7; 9 bases are shared with TRBD1. CDR1 is KGHSH and CDR2 is LQKENI in the germline V gene. Germline trimming cut 3 bases from V and 2 bases from J; bases unmatched to any gene: 11. The CDR3 spans 17 residues.